Listed here are 25 T cell receptor beta chains from one sample, sequenced in a study of blood T cell repertoires in COVID-19. Clones were read by immunoSEQ multiplex PCR, and TCRdb kept only the in-frame ones, dropping some. This sample carries 130,000 or so clones, around nine tenths of them seen once, and the ten largest clones take more than 9.5%. The specimen was peripheral blood. The receptors shown here come from a woman in her seventies with COVID-19, enrolled during active disease.

CDR3 protein: CASRYPPAGMNTEAFF. The DNA for the CDR3 is TGTGCCAGCAGATACCCCCCCGCAGGGATGAACACTGAAGCTTTCTTT. The chain is built from TRBV6-6 and TRBJ1-1, with D possibly being TRBD1 (5 bases). CDR3 length: 16 amino acids. CDR1 and CDR2 from the germline V gene are MNHNY and SVGAGI (reference sequence). V lost 6 bases to trimming and J lost 0 bases, with 17 bases between them.

This chain links TRBV28 with TRBJ2-1; 9 bases agree with TRBD2. The CDR3 covers 14 residues. Trimming removed 6 bases from V and 10 bases from J; junction bases left unmatched: 10. Per the germline V gene, CDR1 is MDHEN and CDR2 is SYDVKM. In DNA form, the CDR3 reads TGTGCCAGCAGACTACGATTAAGCGGGGGGGAGCAGTTCTTC. Amino acid sequence: CASRLRLSGGEQFF.

V is TRBV6-5 and J is TRBJ1-2; TRBD1 matches at 12 bases. Looked up from germline, CDR1 is MNHEY and CDR2 is SVGAGI. The CDR3 sequence is 13 residues long. The V gene end was trimmed by 5 bases and the J gene end by 10 bases; junction bases not matched to a gene: 5. For the CDR3, the DNA is TGTGCCAGCAGTAGGGGACAGGGGGCCGACTACACCTTC. Amino acid sequence: CASSRGQGADYTF.

Points on this clone: A junction boundary mismatches the germline segment, possibly from a read error. The rearrangement joins TRBV6-5 to TRBJ2-1; TRBD1 matches at 9 bases. The CDR3 consists of 15 residues. Looked up from germline, CDR1 is MNHEY and CDR2 is SVGAGI. The CDR3 protein is CASSDSTGGINEQFF. The CDR3, as DNA: TGTGCCAGCAGTGACTCGACAGGGGGAATTAATGAGCAGTTCTTC.

The rearrangement uses TRBV30 and TRBJ1-2; 7 bases map to TRBD1. Trimming took 1 base from V and 7 from J; bases not matched to a gene: 9. CDR3 length: 14 residues. Germline-derived CDR1 and CDR2 are GTSNPN and SVGIG (reference sequence). The CDR3 spells CAWSGGGATGGYTF. Written as DNA, the CDR3 is TGTGCCTGGAGTGGAGGGGGCGCGACGGGTGGCTACACCTTC.

This clone qualifies as medium-sized. CDR3: CASSPTRQGGDQPQHF. The CDR3 region has the DNA TGTGCCAGCAGCCCTACCCGACAGGGTGGTGATCAGCCCCAGCATTTT. The chain links TRBV7-8 to TRBJ1-5, with 7 bases aligning to TRBD1. The J segment lost 5 bases and the V segment lost 5 bases, leaving 12 bases of the junction unmatched. The CDR3 consists of 16 residues. Germline loops: CDR1 SGHVS, CDR2 FQNEAQ. Drawing the rest from reference TRBV7-8 and TRBJ1-5, the complete variable domain is GAGVSQSPRYKVAKRGQDVALRCDPISGHVSLFWYQQALGQGPEFLTYFQNEAQLDKSGLPSDRFFAERPEGSVSTLKIQRTQQEDSAVYLCASSPTRQGGDQPQHFGDGTRLSIL.

The chain is built from TRBV27 and TRBJ1-2, with D perhaps matching TRBD1 (5 bases). The germline V gene encodes CDR1 MNHEY and CDR2 SMNVEV (reference sequence). CDR3 size: 16 residues. Deletions cut 4 bases from V and 6 bases from J, with 21 bases between. In nucleotides, the CDR3 is TGTGCCAGCAGTTCCCACGGCCTCAGGGAATTAGATGGCTACACCTTC. Its protein is CASSSHGLRELDGYTF.

This chain links TRBV19 with TRBJ1-1; the match to TRBD1 covers 7 bases. Germline V gene lookup returns CDR1 LNHDA and CDR2 SQIVND (reference sequence). The CDR3 sequence is 14 residues long. Trimming at V came to 4 bases and at J to 0 bases, leaving 2 bases not matched to a gene. CDR3 loop: CASSKTGLNTEAFF. The DNA for the CDR3 is TGTGCCAGTAGTAAGACAGGGTTGAACACTGAAGCTTTCTTT.

This clone was recorded once. Here the CDR3 reads CASSQHPRGTGILNYGYTF. The CDR3 DNA reads TGTGCCAGCAGCCAACATCCAAGGGGGACAGGGATTCTAAACTATGGCTACACCTTC. The chain carries TRBV7-2 and TRBJ1-2; 9 bases map to TRBD1. CDR3 size: 19 residues. The J segment lost 2 bases and the V segment lost 5 bases, leaving 18 bases of the junction unmatched. The germline V gene has CDR1 SGHTA and CDR2 FQGNSA.

This rearrangement joins TRBV4-2 to TRBJ2-7; D possibly corresponds to TRBD1 (6 bases). V was trimmed by 0 bases and J by 3 bases, leaving 21 bases between them. Germline CDR1 and CDR2: LGHNA and YNFKEQ. The CDR3 loop spans 18 amino acids. For the CDR3, the DNA is TGTGCCAGCAGCCAAGAGTCCACCGTCGGGCAAGGGGGCTACGAGCAGTACTTC. Its protein product is CASSQESTVGQGGYEQYF.

The chain has TRBV6-1 and TRBJ2-3; 10 nucleotides align to TRBD2. CDR3 size: 15 residues. The V and J ends lost 2 bases and 7 bases, in that order; junction bases with no gene match: 6. Germline V CDR1 and CDR2: MNHNS, SASEGT. The CDR3 is CASSEQVAGGNTQYF. CDR3 coding DNA: TGTGCCAGCAGTGAACAAGTAGCGGGGGGTAATACGCAGTATTTT.

This chain connects TRBV9 to TRBJ2-5, with 8 positions matching TRBD2. After removal of 3 bases from V and 5 bases from J, the junction contained 9 bases not matched to a gene. Germline values: CDR1 SGDLS, CDR2 YYNGEE. The CDR3 covers 15 residues. DNA of the CDR3: TGTGCCAGCAGCGCACTAGGACTAGCTTCGGAGACCCAGTACTTC. As protein: CASSALGLASETQYF.

V is TRBV7-2 and J is TRBJ2-2, with 8 positions matching TRBD1. The ends lost 2 bases at V and 4 bases at J; junction bases unmatched: 3. The CDR3 loop spans 15 amino acids. Germline-derived CDR1 and CDR2 are SGHTA and FQGNSA. For the CDR3, the DNA is TGTGCCAGCAGCTTAACAGGGGGAGGCACCGGGGAGCTGTTTTTT. It encodes CASSLTGGGTGELFF.

In its sample, this clone was seen once. The rearrangement links TRBV15 to TRBJ1-2; 10 bases line up with TRBD1. The CDR3 length is 13 residues. V lost 6 bases, J lost 6 bases, and 4 bases stayed unmatched. Germline CDR1 and CDR2: LNHNV and YYDKDF (reference sequence). CDR3 sequence reads: CATRDRGNDGYTF. CDR3 sequence (DNA): TGTGCCACCAGGGACAGGGGGAATGATGGCTACACCTTC.

The chain couples TRBV28 to TRBJ1-3; maybe TRBD1 (6 bases). Trimming stripped 6 bases from V and 4 bases from J, with 13 bases between. The CDR3 is 14 residues long. The germline CDR1 and CDR2 sequences are MDHEN and SYDVKM. Written as DNA, the CDR3 is TGTGCCAGCAGCATGACAAGGGGGGGAAACACCATATATTTT. Amino acid sequence: CASSMTRGGNTIYF.

The J gene is TRBJ2-7, the V gene TRBV5-5; 9 positions match TRBD1. The CDR3 spans 15 residues. With 4 bases clipped from V and 4 bases from J, the junction kept 9 bases outside the gene matches. Germline CDR1 and CDR2: SGHKS and YYEKEE (reference sequence). In nucleotides, the CDR3 is TGTGCCAGCAGCCGCGGGACAGGGAATCTTTACGAGCAGTACTTC. Translated: CASSRGTGNLYEQYF.

V usage is TRBV5-1 and J usage is TRBJ2-7; D is unclear. Trimming took off 0 bases at V and 0 bases at J, with 10 bases between the two ends. CDR3 length: 15 amino acids. The germline gives CDR1 SGHRS, CDR2 YFSETQ. The CDR3 loop is CASSLVIGSSYEQYF. DNA of the CDR3: TGCGCCAGCAGCTTGGTTATTGGTAGCTCCTACGAGCAGTACTTC.

V is TRBV7-3 and J is TRBJ1-6; D not certain. CDR3 length equals 15 residues. From germline, CDR1 is SGHTA and CDR2 FQGTGA. The ends were cut back, 2 bases at V and 0 bases at J, with 5 bases in the middle. The CDR3, as DNA: TGTGCCAGCAGCTTATTCGGCTCCTATAATTCACCCCTCCACTTT. Translated: CASSLFGSYNSPLHF.

The CDR3 sequence: CASSQAGGLDNEQFF. In DNA, the CDR3 is TGTGCCAGCAGCCAAGCGGGGGGGCTAGACAATGAGCAGTTCTTC. The genes are TRBV3-1 (or the pseudogene TRBV3-2) and TRBJ2-1, with TRBD2 matching 8 bases. Losses at the gene ends were 1 base for V and 5 bases for J; bases not matched to a gene: 4. This CDR3 comprises 15 residues. Per the germline V gene, CDR1 is LGHDT and CDR2 is YNNKEL (reference sequence).

The rearrangement joins TRBV11-2 to TRBJ1-2; D not resolved. The CDR3 is 13 amino acids. CDR1 is SGHAT, CDR2 FQNNGV, per germline. Trimming stripped 4 bases from V and 8 bases from J, with 14 bases between. CDR3 DNA: TGTGCCAGCAGCTCAGCACACGGCGGGGGCTACACCTTC. This encodes CASSSAHGGGYTF.

V and J are TRBV5-1 and TRBJ1-2; TRBD1 agrees at 10 bases. V shed 5 bases and J 6 bases; nucleotides not matched to a gene: 10. CDR3 length: 15 residues. CDR1 SGHRS and CDR2 YFSETQ come from the germline V gene. The CDR3 DNA reads TGCGCCAGCAGTTTCACCGGGACAGGGGTTAATGGCTACACCTTC. Translation: CASSFTGTGVNGYTF.

The chain recombines TRBV11-1 with TRBJ2-3; the D gene is possibly TRBD1 (5 bases). CDR1 SGHAT and CDR2 FQDESV come from the germline V gene (reference sequence). V lost 2 bases to trimming and J lost 7 bases, with 7 bases between them. This CDR3 is 12 amino acids long. The CDR3 bases are TGTGCCAGCAGCTTAAGGGGAAATACGCAGTATTTT. Translated, it gives CASSLRGNTQYF.

The chain employs TRBV20-1 and TRBJ2-7; maybe TRBD2 (6 bases). The V end was cut by 6 bases, the J end by 2 bases, with 8 bases between. Germline V CDR1 and CDR2: DFQATT, SNEGSKA (reference sequence). This CDR3 is built from 11 residues. CDR3 nucleotide sequence: TGCAGTGCGGGGGGTACCTACGAGCAGTACTTC. Amino acid sequence: CSAGGTYEQYF.

The chain is built from TRBV19 and TRBJ2-2; D is possibly TRBD1 (6 bases). The CDR3 loop spans 16 amino acids. The ends were cut back, 1 base at V and 4 bases at J, with 13 bases in the middle. Germline CDR1 reads LNHDA; CDR2 reads SQIVND (reference sequence). The CDR3 sequence: CASSIGTGTGTGELFF. For the CDR3, the DNA is TGTGCCAGTAGTATAGGAACAGGGACGGGCACCGGGGAGCTGTTTTTT.

The chain has TRBV27 and TRBJ2-3; a possible D gene is TRBD2 (5 bases). CDR1 and CDR2 (germline): MNHEY, SMNVEV (reference sequence). The CDR3 consists of 12 residues. V was clipped by 3 bases and J by 5 bases, with 6 bases between them. For the CDR3, the DNA is TGTGCCAGCAGTTTCCGGGGAGATACGCAGTATTTT. It yields the protein CASSFRGDTQYF.